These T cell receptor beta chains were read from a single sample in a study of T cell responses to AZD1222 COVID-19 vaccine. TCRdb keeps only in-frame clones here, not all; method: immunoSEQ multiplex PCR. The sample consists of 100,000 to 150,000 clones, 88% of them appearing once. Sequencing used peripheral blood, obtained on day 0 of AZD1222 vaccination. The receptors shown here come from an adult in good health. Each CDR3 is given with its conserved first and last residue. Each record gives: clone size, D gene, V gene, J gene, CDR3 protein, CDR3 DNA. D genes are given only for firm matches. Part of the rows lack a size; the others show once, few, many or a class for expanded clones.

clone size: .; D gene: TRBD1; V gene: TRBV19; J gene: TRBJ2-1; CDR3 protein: CATLNRGGNEQFF; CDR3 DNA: TGTGCCACCTTAAACAGGGGTGGCAATGAGCAGTTCTTC
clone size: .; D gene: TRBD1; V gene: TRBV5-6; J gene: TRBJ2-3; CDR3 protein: CASSLSTGAQGFSTDTQYF; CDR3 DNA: TGTGCCAGCAGCTTGTCGACAGGGGCTCAGGGTTTTAGCACAGATACGCAGTATTTT
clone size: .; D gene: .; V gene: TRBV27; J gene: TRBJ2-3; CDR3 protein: CASTLEGRLTDTQYF; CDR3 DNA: TGTGCCAGCACCCTGGAGGGACGGCTCACAGATACGCAGTATTTT
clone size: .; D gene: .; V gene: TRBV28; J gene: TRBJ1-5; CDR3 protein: CASSLPDNRNQPQHF; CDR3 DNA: TGTGCCAGCAGTCTCCCGGACAACCGCAATCAGCCCCAGCATTTT
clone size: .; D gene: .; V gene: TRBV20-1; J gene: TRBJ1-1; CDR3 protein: CSARVIPKAFF; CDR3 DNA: TGCAGTGCTAGAGTAATCCCTAAAGCTTTCTTT
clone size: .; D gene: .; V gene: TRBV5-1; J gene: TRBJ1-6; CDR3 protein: CASSLASGPGGSPLHF; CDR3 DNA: TGCGCCAGCAGCTTGGCCTCAGGACCCGGGGGTTCACCCCTCCACTTT
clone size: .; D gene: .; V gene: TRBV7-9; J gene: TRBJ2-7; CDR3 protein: CASSLSAREQYF; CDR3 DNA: TGTGCCAGCAGCCTTTCGGCTCGCGAGCAGTACTTC
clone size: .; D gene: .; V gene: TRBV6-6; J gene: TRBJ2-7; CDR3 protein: CASRPSLTYEQYF; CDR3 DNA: TGTGCCAGCAGGCCTAGTCTCACCTACGAGCAGTACTTC
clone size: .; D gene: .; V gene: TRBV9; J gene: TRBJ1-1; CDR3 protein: CASSVEYSMNTEAFF; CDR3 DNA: TGTGCCAGCAGCGTAGAGTACAGCATGAACACTGAAGCTTTCTTT
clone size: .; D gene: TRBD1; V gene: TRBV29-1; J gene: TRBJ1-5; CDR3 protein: CSVATGGDQPQHF; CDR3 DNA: TGCAGCGTGGCGACAGGGGGTGATCAGCCCCAGCATTTT
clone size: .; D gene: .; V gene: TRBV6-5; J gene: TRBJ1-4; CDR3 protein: CASRRSSQGEKLFF; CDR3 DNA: TGTGCCAGCAGAAGGAGCAGTCAAGGTGAAAAACTGTTTTTT
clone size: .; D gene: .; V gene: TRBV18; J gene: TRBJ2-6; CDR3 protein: CASWVGTGANVLTF; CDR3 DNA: TGTGCCAGCTGGGTCGGGACTGGGGCCAACGTCCTGACTTTC
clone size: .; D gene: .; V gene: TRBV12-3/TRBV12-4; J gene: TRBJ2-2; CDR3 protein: CASSLGQTGELFF; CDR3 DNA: TGTGCCAGCAGTCTAGGACAAACCGGGGAGCTGTTTTTT
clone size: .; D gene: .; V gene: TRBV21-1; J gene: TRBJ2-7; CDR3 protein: CASSKALWRAPLREQYF; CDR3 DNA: TGTGCCAGCAGCAAAGCGCTTTGGAGGGCCCCCTTACGCGAGCAGTACTTC
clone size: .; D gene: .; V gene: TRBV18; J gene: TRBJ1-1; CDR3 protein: CASSPDYRMNTEAFF; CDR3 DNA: TGTGCCAGCTCACCAGATTACAGGATGAACACTGAAGCTTTCTTT
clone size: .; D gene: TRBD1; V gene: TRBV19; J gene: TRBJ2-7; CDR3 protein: CASSIGTGMISQYF; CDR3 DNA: TGTGCCAGTAGTATCGGGACAGGGATGATCTCGCAGTACTTC
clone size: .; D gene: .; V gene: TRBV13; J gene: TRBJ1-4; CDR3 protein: CASSPRGQEKLFF; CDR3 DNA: TGTGCCAGCAGCCCTCGGGGGCAGGAAAAACTGTTTTTT
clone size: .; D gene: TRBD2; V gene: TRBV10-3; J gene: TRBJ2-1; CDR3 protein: CAISGTSGRDEQFF; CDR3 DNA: TGTGCCATCAGTGGGACTAGCGGAAGGGATGAGCAGTTCTTC
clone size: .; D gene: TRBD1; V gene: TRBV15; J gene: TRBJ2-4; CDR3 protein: CATSGQTGGGLNIQYF; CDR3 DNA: TGTGCCACCAGCGGCCAGACAGGGGGCGGGTTAAACATTCAGTACTTC
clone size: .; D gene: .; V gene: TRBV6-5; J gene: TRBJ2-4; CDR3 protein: CASSYSIGGAKNIQYF; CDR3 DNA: TGTGCCAGCAGTTACTCGATCGGTGGGGCCAAAAACATTCAGTACTTC
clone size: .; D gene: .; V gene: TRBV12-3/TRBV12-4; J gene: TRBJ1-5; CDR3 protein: CASSVTAKQPQHF; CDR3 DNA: TGTGCCAGCAGCGTAACAGCGAAACAGCCCCAGCATTTT
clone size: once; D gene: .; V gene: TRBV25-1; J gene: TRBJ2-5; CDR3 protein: CASSDPGALETQYF; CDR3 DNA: TGTGCCAGCAGTGACCCGGGGGCCCTAGAGACCCAGTACTTC
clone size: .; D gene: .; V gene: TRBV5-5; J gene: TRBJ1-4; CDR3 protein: CASSLAANEKLFF; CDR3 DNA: TGTGCCAGCAGCTTGGCGGCTAACGAAAAACTGTTTTTT
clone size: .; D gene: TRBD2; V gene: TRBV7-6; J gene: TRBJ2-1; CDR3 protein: CASSLAGLAGDQQLREQFF; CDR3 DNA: TGTGCCAGCAGCTTAGCCGGACTAGCGGGAGATCAGCAATTGAGAGAGCAGTTCTTC
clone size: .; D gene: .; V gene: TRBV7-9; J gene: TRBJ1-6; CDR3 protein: CASIRNGGSPLHF; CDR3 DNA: TGTGCCAGCATCAGGAATGGGGGTTCACCCCTCCACTTT
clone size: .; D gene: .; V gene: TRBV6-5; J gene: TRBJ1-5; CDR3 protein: CASKPDRSNQPQHF; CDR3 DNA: TGTGCCAGCAAACCGGACAGAAGCAATCAGCCCCAGCATTTT
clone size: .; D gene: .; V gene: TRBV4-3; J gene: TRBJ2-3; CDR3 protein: CASSQRTATWGADTQYF; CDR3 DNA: TGCGCCAGCAGCCAAAGAACAGCGACCTGGGGTGCCGATACGCAGTATTTT
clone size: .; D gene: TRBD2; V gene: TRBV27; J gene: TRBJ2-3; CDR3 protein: CASSDLAGEQNTQYF; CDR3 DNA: TGTGCCAGCAGTGACCTAGCGGGAGAGCAAAATACGCAGTATTTT
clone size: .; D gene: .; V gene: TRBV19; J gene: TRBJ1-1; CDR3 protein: CASSTGGGVTEAFF; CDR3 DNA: TGTGCCAGTAGTACCGGCGGTGGGGTCACTGAAGCTTTCTTT
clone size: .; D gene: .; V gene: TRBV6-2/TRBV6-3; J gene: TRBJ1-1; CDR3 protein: CASSFPPPTTWGSFF; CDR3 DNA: TGTGCCAGCAGTTTCCCTCCCCCGACCACCTGGGGTTCATTCTTT
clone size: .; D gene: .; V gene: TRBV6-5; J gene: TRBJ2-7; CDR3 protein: CASSYVRGVDEQYF; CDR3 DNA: TGTGCCAGCAGTTATGTTCGCGGAGTGGACGAGCAGTACTTC
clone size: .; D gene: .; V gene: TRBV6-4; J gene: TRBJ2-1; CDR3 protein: CASSTTSIGEQFF; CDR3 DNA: TGTGCCAGCAGTACGACTAGTATAGGTGAGCAGTTCTTC
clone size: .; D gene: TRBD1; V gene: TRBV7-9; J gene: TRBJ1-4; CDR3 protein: CASSAATGATNEKLFF; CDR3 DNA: TGTGCCAGCAGCGCAGCCACAGGGGCAACTAATGAAAAACTGTTTTTT
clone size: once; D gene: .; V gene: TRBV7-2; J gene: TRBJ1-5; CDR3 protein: CASSLEGYSNQPQHF; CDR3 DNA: TGTGCCAGCAGCTTAGAGGGCTATAGCAATCAGCCCCAGCATTTT
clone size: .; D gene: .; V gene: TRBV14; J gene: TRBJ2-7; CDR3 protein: CASSPRRRDVGGRGLEQYF; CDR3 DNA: TGTGCCAGCAGCCCAAGAAGGAGAGACGTGGGGGGAAGGGGGCTCGAGCAGTACTTC
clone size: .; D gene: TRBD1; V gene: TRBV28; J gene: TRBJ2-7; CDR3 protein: CASSVAGTGDYEQYF; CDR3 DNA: TGTGCCAGCAGTGTGGCCGGGACAGGGGACTACGAGCAGTACTTC
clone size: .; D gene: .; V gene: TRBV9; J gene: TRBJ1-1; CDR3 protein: CASSVAWGGSEAFF; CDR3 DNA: TGTGCCAGCAGCGTAGCTTGGGGGGGAAGTGAAGCTTTCTTT
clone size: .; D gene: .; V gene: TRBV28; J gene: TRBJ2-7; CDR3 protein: CASSPGSFYEQYF; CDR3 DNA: TGTGCCAGCAGCCCGGGTTCCTTCTACGAGCAGTACTTC
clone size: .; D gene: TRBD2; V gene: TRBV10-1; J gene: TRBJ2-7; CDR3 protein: CASSETSGSSEYF; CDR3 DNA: TGCGCCAGCAGTGAGACTAGCGGGAGTTCCGAGTACTTC
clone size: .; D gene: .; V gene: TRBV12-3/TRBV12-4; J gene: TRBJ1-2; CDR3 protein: CASSLADYGYTF; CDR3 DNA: TGTGCCAGCAGTTTAGCGGACTATGGCTACACCTTC
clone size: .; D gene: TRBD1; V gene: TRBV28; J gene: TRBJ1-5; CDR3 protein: CATKQGLNQPQHF; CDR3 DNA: TGTGCCACCAAACAGGGGCTTAATCAGCCCCAGCATTTT
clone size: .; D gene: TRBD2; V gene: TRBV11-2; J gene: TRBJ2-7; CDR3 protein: CASSYSGGSYEQYF; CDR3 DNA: TGTGCCAGCAGCTATAGCGGGGGGAGCTACGAGCAGTACTTC
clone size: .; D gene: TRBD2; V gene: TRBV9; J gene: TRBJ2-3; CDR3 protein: CASSSLGSGGNTDTQYF; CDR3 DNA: TGTGCCAGCAGCTCCCTCGGGAGCGGGGGCAACACAGATACGCAGTATTTT
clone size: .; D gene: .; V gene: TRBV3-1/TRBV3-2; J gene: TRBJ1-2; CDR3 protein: CASSQGLGAYGYTF; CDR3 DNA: TGTGCCAGCAGCCAAGGGCTGGGGGCCTATGGCTACACCTTC
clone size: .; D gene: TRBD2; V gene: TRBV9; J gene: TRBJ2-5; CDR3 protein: CASSVEASGRELYF; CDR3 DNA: TGTGCCAGCAGCGTAGAAGCGAGCGGGAGGGAGTTGTACTTC
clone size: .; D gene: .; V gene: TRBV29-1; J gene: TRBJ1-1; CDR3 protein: CSTLGLNPTEAFF; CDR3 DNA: TGCAGCACCTTGGGCCTCAACCCAACTGAAGCTTTCTTT
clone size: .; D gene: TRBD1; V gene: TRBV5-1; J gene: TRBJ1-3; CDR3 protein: CASSFERTGSVRSGNTIYF; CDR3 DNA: TGCGCCAGCAGCTTTGAGAGGACAGGCTCGGTGCGCTCTGGAAACACCATATATTTT
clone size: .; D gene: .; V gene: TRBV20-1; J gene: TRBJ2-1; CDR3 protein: CSAGFYNEQFF; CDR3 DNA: TGCAGCGCCGGGTTTTACAATGAGCAGTTCTTC